This T cell receptor (beta chain) was recovered during a study of blood T cell repertoires in COVID-19. About the research overall: Donors in the United States, Italy and Spain gave samples during acute or convalescent COVID-19. T cells, B-cell-depleted T cells, or PBMCs supplied cDNA or gDNA.

Methods used by the authors: Estimation of nucleated cell counts relied on the amplification of reference gene primers. Sequencing was performed with immunoSEQ multiplex PCR; in TCRdb, only in-frame clones are kept and a portion is missing. V and J calls and clone size are those listed in that table; D and trimming were worked out from the DNA. Found here are roughly 62,000 clones, approximately 86% of them singletons; the top ten hold under 1.3%. The clonotype was recovered from a man between 65 and 80 years old with acute or convalescent COVID-19. Sequencing was performed on peripheral blood.

This chain's CDR3 is CASSTLTGIGYSPLHF. The CDR3 DNA follows: TGTGCCAGCAGCACCCTGACAGGGATAGGTTATTCACCCCTCCACTTT. The chain has TRBV5-4 and TRBJ1-6; 7 positions match TRBD1. There are 16 residues in the CDR3. CDR1 and CDR2 from the germline V gene are SGHNT and YYREEE (reference sequence). The V gene end was trimmed by 4 bases and the J gene end by 8 bases; junction bases not matched to a gene: 12.